This T cell receptor (beta chain) was observed in a study of T cells in women clearing cervical HPV infection. Whole-study context: Control women cleared a single incident HPV16 infection within 12 months.

Notes on this clone: One end of the junction fails to match germline, which may point to a read error. Coverage ceases 3 residues before the CDR3 finishes, and the germline J gene fills in the end.

CDR3 size: 16 residues. Germline loops: CDR1 LGHNA, CDR2 YNFKEQ. Assay used: immunoSEQ multiplex PCR; TCRdb lists only in-frame clones, some missing. This table lists fewer than 10,000 clones. The sample comprised blood buffy coat. This chain connects TRBV4-2 to TRBJ2-1, with 9 bases aligning to TRBD2. This TCR came from a woman aged 18 to 75 with a cervical HPV16 infection that either progressed to CIN3+ or cleared (not recorded which). This CDR3 reads CASSQAGTSRVNEQFF. The sequenced CDR3 bases are TGCGCCAGCAGCCAGGCCGGGACTAGCAGGGTCAATGAG.